This TCR beta chain is from a study of T cells after yellow fever vaccination. They built TCR cDNA with 5'RACE template switching, a step that put in a universal primer site and UMIs. A single record per CDR3 protein comes from TCRdb applying MiXCR to the 5' RACE reads. Seen here are about 340,000 distinct CDR3 sequences, under 15% observed once, and the top ten hold roughly 3.1%. Points on this clonotype: Its specificity is not known.

Germline values: CDR1 SGHTA, CDR2 FQGNSA. Trimming took off 5 bases at V and 6 bases at J, with 11 bases between the two ends. The CDR3 sequence is 13 residues long. General study results and limits: Primary-vaccination clones mostly resurfaced post-booster (approximately 96% CD4, more than 80% CD8). Weaker overall, the secondary response nonetheless peaked faster (day 5 versus 15). Abundant clonotypes from the bulk population could get into FACS-sorted repertoires as contaminants.

The TCR comes from a man aged 18 to 30 who received the YFV17D yellow fever vaccine. The rearrangement links TRBV7-2 to TRBJ1-5; D may be TRBD1 (6 bases). The sample was CD4+ T cells sorted from PBMCs, taken 15 days after the yellow fever booster vaccination. Written as DNA, the CDR3 is TGTGCCAGCAGCAGAGACAGGCTTCAGCCCCAGCATTTT. Translation: CASSRDRLQPQHF. Complete variable domain (other parts from reference TRBV7-2 and TRBJ1-5): GAGVSQSPSNKVTEKGKDVELRCDPISGHTALYWYRQSLGQGLEFLIYFQGNSAPDKSGLPSDRFSAERTGGSVSTLTIQRTQQEDSAVYLCASSRDRLQPQHFGDGTRLSIL.